These T cell receptor beta chains were read from a single sample in a study of T-cell reconstitution after alpha-beta-depleted transplantation in children. From the PCR reads, TCRdb called clonotypes with MiXCR, one entry per CDR3 protein. The sample lists about 500,000 distinct CDR3 sequences, roughly 33% seen once, with more than 2% in the top ten. The sample consisted of PBMCs from the stem cell graft donor, taken from the stem cell graft. The receptors derive from a human donor who donated a stem cell graft to a child with aplastic anemia. Both conserved end residues are trimmed from each CDR3. Each record gives: clone size, J gene, D gene, V gene, CDR3 protein. D genes are given only for firm matches. A clone size is listed for some rows: how often the clone was seen (once, few, many), or a class if it is expanded.

NA,TRBJ2-6,TRBD1,TRBV6-2/TRBV6-3,ASSPDRPLSGANVLT
few,TRBJ2-3,TRBD2,TRBV9,ASSVGLAGASTDTQY
many,TRBJ2-7,NA,TRBV20-1,SAWREGSYEQY
NA,TRBJ1-5,TRBD1,TRBV6-1,ASRPTGGAVLAQH
few,TRBJ1-2,TRBD1,TRBV18,ASSPSPTGVGGYT
few,TRBJ1-2,NA,TRBV7-9,ASSFTGNPYGYT
NA,TRBJ2-3,TRBD2,TRBV5-1,ASSLIERDTDTQY
NA,TRBJ2-1,TRBD2,TRBV29-1,SVDGLAGGRAQVEQF
NA,TRBJ2-3,TRBD2,TRBV7-2,ASTLGPGGAGADTQY
NA,TRBJ2-7,NA,TRBV30,AWSGTYEQY
few,TRBJ1-2,TRBD1,TRBV6-5,ASSYDDRGWGGYT
NA,TRBJ1-2,NA,TRBV12-3/TRBV12-4,ASSPGHPYGYT
NA,TRBJ1-4,NA,TRBV12-3/TRBV12-4,ASSSYPGRANEKLF
NA,TRBJ1-4,NA,TRBV20-1,SARDTATNEKLF
few,TRBJ2-1,NA,TRBV29-1,SAQGGLGSNEQF
once,TRBJ2-6,TRBD1,TRBV19,ASNPIVQGSGANVLT
few,TRBJ1-1,NA,TRBV6-2/TRBV6-3,ASSFWGRNTEAF
few,TRBJ1-1,NA,TRBV30,AWSGEYTEAF
few,TRBJ2-3,NA,TRBV7-2,ASSTRTGEGTDTQY
few,TRBJ1-5,NA,TRBV21-1,ASSKESQFSNQPQH
NA,TRBJ2-1,TRBD2,TRBV29-1,SVVPSGRALDEQF
many,TRBJ2-1,NA,TRBV9,ASSESAGHHNEQF
NA,TRBJ2-3,NA,TRBV20-1,SARDTRGTDTQY
NA,TRBJ1-1,NA,TRBV11-3,ASNQEGEAF
NA,TRBJ2-3,NA,TRBV4-3,ASSQDYGGDTQY
few,TRBJ2-5,TRBD1,TRBV29-1,SVDVFGQGYQETQY
NA,TRBJ2-6,TRBD1,TRBV27,ASSSTGGASAGANVLT
few,TRBJ1-3,NA,TRBV7-2,ASSPDANSGNTIY
NA,TRBJ1-1,NA,TRBV7-9,ASSLDGVSTEAF
NA,TRBJ2-7,NA,TRBV18,ASSPGVQGSEQY
NA,TRBJ1-2,TRBD1,TRBV7-2,ASRLYTGDGYT
once,TRBJ2-1,NA,TRBV20-1,GAVVTLALEHF
NA,TRBJ2-1,TRBD2,TRBV12-3/TRBV12-4,ASRGIKSGSPLRDEQF
NA,TRBJ2-1,TRBD2,TRBV6-5,ASSWGLAANEQF
NA,TRBJ2-6,NA,TRBV6-2/TRBV6-3,ASSYPPSSGANVLT
NA,TRBJ2-1,TRBD2,TRBV11-1,ASSRGLAGAGSYNEQF
NA,TRBJ2-1,TRBD1,TRBV29-1,SVHGTGGEDDNEQF
NA,TRBJ1-6,NA,TRBV27,ASSFWASPLH
NA,TRBJ2-3,NA,TRBV5-4,ASSLIIAGTDTQY
NA,TRBJ1-1,TRBD1,TRBV20-1,SARGGDRLNTEAF
few,TRBJ2-1,TRBD2,TRBV12-3/TRBV12-4,ASIPERGPRYEQF